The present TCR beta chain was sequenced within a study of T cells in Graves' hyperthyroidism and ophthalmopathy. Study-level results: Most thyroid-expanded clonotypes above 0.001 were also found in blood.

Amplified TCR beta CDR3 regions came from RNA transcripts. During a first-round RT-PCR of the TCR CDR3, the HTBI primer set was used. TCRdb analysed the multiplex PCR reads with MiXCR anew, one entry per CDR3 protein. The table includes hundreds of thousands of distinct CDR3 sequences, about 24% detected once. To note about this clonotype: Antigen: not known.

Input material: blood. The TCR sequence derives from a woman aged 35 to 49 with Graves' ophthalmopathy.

CDR3 nucleotide sequence: TGCGCCAGCAGCCTGACAGGGGTTGATGGCTACACCTTC. This sequence encodes CASSLTGVDGYTF. The chain carries TRBV5-1 and TRBJ1-2, with TRBD1 matching over 8 bases. V was clipped by 4 bases and J by 6 bases; unmatched bases: 5. CDR1 is SGHRS, CDR2 YFSETQ, per germline. CDR3 size: 13 residues.